A single sample is the source of the 25 T cell receptor beta chains below, sequenced in a study of blood T cell repertoires in COVID-19. Repertoires were generated with immunoSEQ multiplex PCR, while TCRdb's copy carries only in-frame clones and drops some. The repertoire includes about 260,000 clones, about nine tenths of them detected once, and 2% to 2.5% sits in the top ten. The sequenced sample was peripheral blood. Receptors originate from a woman aged 45 to 65 who had recovered from COVID-19.

There are a few counts of this clone. This rearrangement joins TRBV28 to TRBJ1-6, with 8 bases matching TRBD1. The CDR3 extends over 13 amino acids. The germline V gene encodes CDR1 MDHEN and CDR2 SYDVKM. Trimming took 5 bases from V and 10 from J; bases not matched to a gene: 4. The CDR3 loop reads CASSPDRVSPLHF. CDR3 DNA: TGTGCCAGCAGTCCGGACAGGGTCTCACCCCTCCACTTT.

The chain combines TRBV6-2 or TRBV6-3 with TRBJ2-3; 8 nucleotides line up with TRBD2. Germline values: CDR1 MNHEY, CDR2 SVGEGT. Losses at the gene ends were 2 bases for V and 6 bases for J; bases not matched to a gene: 4. The length of the CDR3 is 14 residues. The CDR3 spells CASSYLGRDDTQYF. CDR3 sequence (DNA): TGTGCCAGCAGTTACCTCGGGAGGGACGATACGCAGTATTTT.

The V gene is TRBV29-1, the J gene TRBJ2-2; D may be TRBD1 (5 bases). This CDR3 spans 14 amino acids. CDR1 SQVTM and CDR2 ANQGSEA come from the germline V gene. The ends were cut back, 5 bases at V and 4 bases at J, with 14 bases in the middle. DNA for the CDR3: TGCAGCGTTTCCGACAGCTCGGGCACCGGGGAGCTGTTTTTT. Its protein product is CSVSDSSGTGELFF.

The gene calls are TRBV6-5 and TRBJ1-2; D is undetermined. V lost 8 bases and J 3 bases, leaving 7 bases between the germline ends. Looked up from germline, CDR1 is MNHEY and CDR2 is SVGAGI. This CDR3 spans 11 amino acids. CDR3 nucleotide sequence: TGTGCCAGCGGGGAGGACTATGGCTACACCTTC. Encoded protein: CASGEDYGYTF.

The chain's CDR3 is CASSLAVGAGDNSPLHF. The DNA for the CDR3 is TGTGCCAGCAGCTTAGCTGTCGGGGCGGGGGATAATTCACCCCTCCACTTT. The V call is TRBV7-8, the J call TRBJ1-6; D may be TRBD1 (5 bases). The CDR3 is 17 residues long. V was cut by 0 bases and J by 5 bases, with 14 bases left in between. Germline CDR1 is SGHVS and CDR2 is FQNEAQ.

This clone was recorded once. The chain joins TRBV12-3 or TRBV12-4 to TRBJ2-7, with TRBD1 as a possible D gene (7 bases). The CDR3 sequence is 13 residues long. The ends were cut back, 3 bases at V and 6 bases at J, with 12 bases in the middle. The CDR3 is CASSFGRGAEQYF. The CDR3 DNA is TGTGCCAGCAGTTTTGGCAGGGGGGCCGAGCAGTACTTC.

With respect to this clone: This sample includes further DNA sequences coding for the same CDR3. The gene calls are TRBV5-1 and TRBJ1-2; 7 bases agree with TRBD1. The CDR3 loop spans 13 amino acids. Per the germline V gene, CDR1 is SGHRS and CDR2 is YFSETQ. Losses at the gene ends were 2 bases for V and 6 bases for J; bases not matched to a gene: 4. The CDR3 sequence: CASSLEGAHGYTF. The CDR3 DNA sequence: TGCGCCAGCAGCTTAGAGGGGGCTCATGGCTACACCTTC.

This chain links TRBV11-3 with TRBJ1-1; 7 nucleotides align to TRBD1. The CDR3 sequence is 14 residues long. CDR1 is SGHNT and CDR2 is YENEEA in the germline V gene. The ends lost 5 bases at V and 8 bases at J; junction bases unmatched: 11. The DNA of the CDR3 is TGTGCCAGCAGCCTCACAGGGGACGTAGGGGAAGCTTTCTTT. Its protein is CASSLTGDVGEAFF.

V usage is TRBV7-2 and J usage is TRBJ2-6; D uncertain. The germline gives CDR1 SGHTA, CDR2 FQGNSA. Trimming took off 2 bases at V and 2 bases at J, with 4 bases between the two ends. CDR3 length: 14 amino acids. CDR3 protein: CASSLTTGANVLTF. The CDR3 region has the DNA TGTGCCAGCAGCTTAACAACTGGGGCCAACGTCCTGACTTTC. Supplemented by reference TRBV7-2 and TRBJ2-6, the full variable domain reads GAGVSQSPSNKVTEKGKDVELRCDPISGHTALYWYRQSLGQGLEFLIYFQGNSAPDKSGLPSDRFSAERTGGSVSTLTIQRTQQEDSAVYLCASSLTTGANVLTFGAGSRLTVL.

This chain links TRBV7-6 with TRBJ1-4, with 8 positions matching TRBD1. This CDR3 contains 16 residues. The germline V gene encodes CDR1 SGHVS and CDR2 FNYEAQ. The trim removed 5 bases at V and 8 bases at J, leaving 13 bases unmatched. The DNA of the CDR3 is TGTGCCAGCAGCCGAGACCATCCCACAGGGGGGGAAAAACTGTTTTTT. It specifies CASSRDHPTGGEKLFF. Combining the CDR3 with reference TRBV7-6 and TRBJ1-4 gives the whole variable domain GAGVSQSPRYKVTKRGQDVALRCDPISGHVSLYWYRQALGQGPEFLTYFNYEAQQDKSGLPNDRFSAERPEGSISTLTIQRTEQRDSAMYRCASSRDHPTGGEKLFFGSGTQLSVL.

This clone was observed once. The chain carries TRBV2 and TRBJ2-7; 7 positions agree with TRBD2. The germline gives CDR1 SNHLY, CDR2 FYNNEI. The trim removed 7 bases at V and 6 bases at J, leaving 6 bases unmatched. CDR3 length: 12 amino acids. DNA for the CDR3: TGTGCCAGCATGGGAGGGCCGGGCGAGCAGTACTTC. It encodes CASMGGPGEQYF.

J is TRBJ2-2 and V is TRBV11-2; D is possibly TRBD2 (6 bases). Germline V lookup: CDR1 SGHAT, CDR2 FQNNGV. CDR3 length: 14 residues. The V end was cut by 5 bases, the J end by 7 bases, with 14 bases between. This CDR3 reads CASSDTGVYGELFF. DNA of the CDR3: TGTGCCAGCAGCGACACGGGAGTTTACGGGGAGCTGTTTTTT.

V gene TRBV5-6 combines with J gene TRBJ1-1, with D unclear. The CDR3 covers 12 residues. V was shortened by 4 bases and J by 3 bases, with 7 bases between the two germline ends. CDR1 is SGHDT and CDR2 is YYEEEE in the germline V gene. In DNA form, the CDR3 reads TGTGCCAGCAGCCATTCAGACACTGAAGCTTTCTTT. Its translation is CASSHSDTEAFF.

V usage is TRBV6-5 and J usage is TRBJ2-7; TRBD1 matches 7 bases. This CDR3 comprises 16 residues. Germline V gives CDR1 MNHEY, CDR2 SVGAGI. V was pared by 0 bases and J by 4 bases, with 9 bases of the junction left unmatched. The CDR3 DNA follows: TGTGCCAGCAGTTACTCGTCGGGACAGAGATTATACGAGCAGTACTTC. Its translation: CASSYSSGQRLYEQYF.

J is TRBJ1-1 and V is TRBV28; no clear D gene. This CDR3 contains 12 residues. Germline CDR1 MDHEN, CDR2 SYDVKM. Trimming removed 5 bases from V and 9 bases from J, with 13 bases in between. The CDR3 region has the DNA TGTGCCAGCAGTCTAAGATCCCACCAAGCTTTCTTT. It encodes CASSLRSHQAFF.

The gene calls are TRBV4-3 and TRBJ2-3; D is perhaps TRBD2 (6 bases). Per the germline V gene, CDR1 is LGHNA and CDR2 is YSLEER. V was trimmed by 0 bases and J by 5 bases, leaving 18 bases between them. CDR3 length: 17 amino acids. CDR3 in DNA: TGCGCCAGCAGCCAAGATCCGCGTGGGGCGGGGATAGATACGCAGTATTTT. It specifies CASSQDPRGAGIDTQYF.

The chain links TRBV10-1 to TRBJ2-2; TRBD1 is a possible D gene (5 bases). The CDR3 totals 14 residues. Between the trimmed V and J ends, which lost 0 bases and 6 bases, there was a span of 8 bases. The germline V gene has CDR1 WNHNN and CDR2 SYGVQD (reference sequence). CDR3 loop: CASSESQGPGELFF. The CDR3 DNA reads TGCGCCAGCAGTGAGTCGCAGGGTCCCGGGGAGCTGTTTTTT.

The genes are TRBV12-3 or TRBV12-4 and TRBJ1-1; D gene uncertain. The CDR3 runs 13 residues. Trimming left V 2 bases short and J 3 bases short, with 7 bases between. Here the CDR3 reads CASSLRRDTEAFF. The CDR3 nucleotides read TGTGCCAGCAGTTTACGGAGAGACACTGAAGCTTTCTTT.

The chain recombines TRBV15 with TRBJ2-7; D perhaps matches TRBD2 (6 bases). The CDR3 has 14 residues. The germline gives CDR1 LNHNV, CDR2 YYDKDF (reference sequence). With 5 bases removed from V and 1 base from J, the gap between germline ends came to 12 bases. This chain's CDR3 is CATSPLASSYEQYF. The CDR3 DNA reads as TGTGCCACCAGCCCCCTAGCGTCTTCCTACGAGCAGTACTTC.

The rearrangement joins TRBV6-6 to TRBJ1-5; unclear D gene. Germline V gives CDR1 MNHNY, CDR2 SVGAGI (reference sequence). The CDR3 loop spans 15 amino acids. Trimming took 0 bases from V and 2 from J, leaving 8 bases between them. The CDR3 sequence: CASSYSRVGNQPQHF. In DNA form, the CDR3 reads TGTGCCAGCAGTTACTCCCGGGTGGGCAATCAGCCCCAGCATTTT.

This clone turned up a few times. Other DNA sequences from this sample encode an identical CDR3 as well. The CDR3 is CASSYRGAGSPLHF. CDR3 in DNA: TGTGCCAGCAGTTACCGGGGGGCCGGGTCACCCCTCCACTTT. This sequence joins TRBV6-2 or TRBV6-3 and TRBJ1-6; the D gene is possibly TRBD1 (6 bases). Germline V gene lookup returns CDR1 MNHEY and CDR2 SVGEGT. CDR3 size: 14 residues. Trimming stripped 2 bases from V and 10 bases from J, with 12 bases between.

The chain recombines TRBV4-3 with TRBJ1-3; D is unresolved. This CDR3 comprises 15 residues. CDR1 and CDR2 from the germline V gene are LGHNA and YSLEER. Trimming stripped 1 base from V and 2 bases from J, with 9 bases between. CDR3: CASSQAHGTGNTIYF. The CDR3 DNA reads TGCGCCAGCAGCCAAGCTCATGGCACTGGAAACACCATATATTTT.

This rearrangement joins TRBV15 to TRBJ2-7; perhaps TRBD1 as D (5 bases). The CDR3 spans 13 residues. Germline V gives CDR1 LNHNV, CDR2 YYDKDF (reference sequence). Trimming removed 6 bases from V and 2 bases from J, with 11 bases in between. This CDR3 is CATRAGRTYEQYF. In DNA form, the CDR3 reads TGTGCCACCAGGGCAGGGCGGACCTACGAGCAGTACTTC.

The rearrangement links TRBV29-1 to TRBJ1-3; 7 bases are a match to TRBD1. CDR3 size: 13 residues. CDR1 is SQVTM, CDR2 ANQGSEA, per germline. Trimming removed 4 bases from V and 2 bases from J; junction bases left unmatched: 2. Here the CDR3 DNA reads TGCAGCGTTGGAGGGACAGCTGGAAACACCATATATTTT. Amino acids: CSVGGTAGNTIYF.

The V gene is TRBV27, the J gene TRBJ1-1; D remains unclear. This CDR3 contains 13 residues. Germline loops: CDR1 MNHEY, CDR2 SMNVEV (reference sequence). Between the trimmed V and J ends, which lost 2 bases and 5 bases, there was a span of 9 bases. The CDR3 spells CASSLGQVTEAFF. The DNA for the CDR3 is TGTGCCAGCAGTTTAGGCCAGGTGACTGAAGCTTTCTTT.